The source of this T cell receptor (beta chain) is a study of T cell responses to AZD1222 COVID-19 vaccine (dated by TCRdb to about 2021). With respect to the entire study: A total of 230 to 250 trial participants underwent TCR sequencing, of whom nearly 210 had received two doses of AZD1222 and approximately 26 had received two doses of the MenACWY control vaccine. Trial participants were enrolled into age subgroups of 18-55, 56-69 and 70-plus years, which contained around 150, 28 and 57 TCR-sequenced participants, respectively.

The investigation overall reported the following: After two AZD1222 doses, both the breadth and the depth of spike-specific TCRs were significantly higher than at day 0 and than in MenACWY recipients. Conclusions about previously exposed vaccinees were limited because only six AZD1222 recipients were SARS-CoV-2 seropositive at baseline. The vaccine-associated CD4 TCRs covered the entire spike protein, and the dominant responses fell in regions 160-218 and 743-854. In the small 56-69-year group, the increase in depth fell short of significance, most likely because of low power. Because no day 14 peak-response samples were available, the repertoires could be characterized only after the peak T cell response. Reportedly, close to half of the unique spike-specific TCRs recognized epitopes lying outside the regions that are mutated in the B.1.351 and B.1.1.7 variants. Participants were mostly white British, with more females than males. The authors suggested clonal diversity may have been underestimated.

The CDR3 regions of human TCRbeta chains were analyzed by immunosequencing. The study's own analysis went as follows. Repertoire TCRs were checked for matches against a reference library of SARS-CoV-2-specific TCRs that had been generated using the MIRA antigen-specificity platform. Breadth meant the fraction of unique TCRs that were SARS-CoV-2-associated, whereas depth meant the fraction of total T cells that were SARS-CoV-2-associated. Using the MIRA data, each spike-specific TCR was assigned both to the spike region to which the TCR was reactive and to a CD4 or CD8 class. Log10-transformed breadth and depth values were compared by one-way ANOVA with Sidak's multiple comparisons tests. This is the immuneACCESS table as TCRdb keeps it, with only in-frame sequences that have V and J called. A part of the clones is gone; compared with another copy, unresolved V genes explain less than half, and the rest is unexplained. V and J calls and clone size are those listed in that table; D and trimming were worked out from the DNA. This sample gives 120,000 to 150,000 clones in total; 88% of them show up just once. The top ten clones comprise 5% to 5.5% of the sample.

Worth noting for this clone: This clone's antigen is unknown. Per-base quality was not reported, and no clone a single base away is much larger than it.

What the time point label conveys for this sample: about 28 days (+/-7) after the second vaccine dose. The treatment or condition label, read with the paper, signifies: meningococcal conjugate vaccine given as trial control. The vaccinee samples were drawn from two UK trials, COV001 and COV002, one of which was a single-blind randomized controlled phase 2/3 trial testing AZD1222 (ChAdOx1 nCoV-19) in healthy adults. Trial participant PBMC samples were collected at day 0 and day 28 after the second dose for TCRbeta chain sequencing. The starting material was peripheral blood, obtained 28 days after the second dose of the MenACWY control vaccine. The clonotype originates from an adult who received the MenACWY meningococcal vaccine as a control.

The CDR3 loop reads CASSENTGPYYGYTF. The base sequence is TGTGCCAGCAGTGAAAACACGGGGCCTTACTATGGCTACACCTTC. The V and J segments used are TRBV6-1 and TRBJ1-2, with TRBD1 perhaps the D gene, on 5 matching bases. The cysteine opens and the phenylalanine closes a CDR3 of 15 amino acids. The retained sequence is limited to the CDR3, 45 bases, with the frame set at the first base. Trimming takes 2 bases from V and 3 bases from J, and the germline ends sit 13 bases apart. CDR1 and CDR2, per the germline V gene, are MNHNS and SASEGT.